The rows below give T cell receptor beta chains drawn from one sample of a study of regulatory T cells in long-lasting Graves disease. TCRdb re-derived calls from the multiplex PCR reads in MiXCR, one entry per CDR3 protein. The sample lists approximately 360,000 distinct CDR3 sequences, roughly 25% occurring once. Material: peripheral blood mononuclear cells (PBMCs), obtained when the disease was refractory, from a patient treated with antithyroid drugs. The receptors stem from a middle-aged woman with Graves disease. Each CDR3 is given with its conserved first and last residue. A D gene is named only where the DNA matches it firmly. Size is stated for part of the rows, as once, few or many counts, or as a class when the clone is expanded.

TGTGCCAGCAGCCCTATGATGATGGGAGACGTCACCGGGGAGCTGTTTTTT	CASSPMMMGDVTGELFF	-	TRBJ2-2	many	TRBV7-3
TGTGCCAGCAGGACCGGGACTAGCGGGAGAATCCACGAGCAGTACTTC	CASRTGTSGRIHEQYF	TRBD2	TRBJ2-7	many	TRBV28
TGTGCCACCAGTGCTGGGACAGGGGTAGAGACCCAGTACTTC	CATSAGTGVETQYF	TRBD1	TRBJ2-5	-	TRBV24-1
TGTGCCAGCAGTTACAACAGGGATACAGATACGCAGTATTTT	CASSYNRDTDTQYF	-	TRBJ2-3	few	TRBV6-2/TRBV6-3
TGTGCCAGCAGTTTACCGGACAGGGGGCACACCTACGAGCAGTACTTC	CASSLPDRGHTYEQYF	TRBD1	TRBJ2-7	many	TRBV28
TGTGCCAGCGCAGGGACTAGCGGATCCTACGAGCAGTACTTC	CASAGTSGSYEQYF	TRBD2	TRBJ2-7	-	TRBV6-1
TGTGCCAGCAGTTCAGGGGCGAAAGCTTTCTTT	CASSSGAKAFF	-	TRBJ1-1	many	TRBV7-6
TGTGCCAGCAGCTTAGGCAGGGGAGCAAACAATGAGCAGTTCTTC	CASSLGRGANNEQFF	-	TRBJ2-1	-	TRBV7-9
TGTGCCAGCAGTTTAGGACGGACCTCTGGAAACACCATATATTTT	CASSLGRTSGNTIYF	-	TRBJ1-3	many	TRBV12-3/TRBV12-4
TGTGCCAGCAGCAGAAGCGGGAGTAAGACCCAGTACTTC	CASSRSGSKTQYF	TRBD2	TRBJ2-5	many	TRBV28
TGCAGTGCTAGAGTATCGGGGGGCCATCAGCCCCAGCATTTT	CSARVSGGHQPQHF	-	TRBJ1-5	-	TRBV20-1
TGTGCCAGCAGTTTAGTCCAGGGGCGGCAGCCCCAGCATTTT	CASSLVQGRQPQHF	-	TRBJ1-5	many	TRBV12-3/TRBV12-4
TGTGCCAGTAGTATAGATGGGGCGGGCAATCAGCCCCAGCATTTT	CASSIDGAGNQPQHF	-	TRBJ1-5	few	TRBV19
TGTGCCAGCAGCTTTCCGGGTAGGGGGAGGACCTCCTCCTACAATGAGCAGTTCTTC	CASSFPGRGRTSSYNEQFF	-	TRBJ2-1	few	TRBV7-9